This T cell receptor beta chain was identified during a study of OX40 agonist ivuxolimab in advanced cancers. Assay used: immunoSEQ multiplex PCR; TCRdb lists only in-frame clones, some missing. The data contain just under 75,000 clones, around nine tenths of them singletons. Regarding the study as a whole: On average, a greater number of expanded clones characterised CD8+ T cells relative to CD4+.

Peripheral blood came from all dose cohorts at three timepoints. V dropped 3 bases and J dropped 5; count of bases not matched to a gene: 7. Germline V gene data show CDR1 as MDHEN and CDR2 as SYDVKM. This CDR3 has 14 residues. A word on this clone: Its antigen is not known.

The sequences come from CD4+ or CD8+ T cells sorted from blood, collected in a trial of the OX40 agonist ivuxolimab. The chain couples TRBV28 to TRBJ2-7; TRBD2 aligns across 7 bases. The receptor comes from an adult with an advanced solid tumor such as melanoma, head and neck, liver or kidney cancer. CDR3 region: CASSLPRGRDEQYF. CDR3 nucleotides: TGTGCCAGCAGTTTGCCGCGCGGGAGAGACGAGCAGTACTTC.